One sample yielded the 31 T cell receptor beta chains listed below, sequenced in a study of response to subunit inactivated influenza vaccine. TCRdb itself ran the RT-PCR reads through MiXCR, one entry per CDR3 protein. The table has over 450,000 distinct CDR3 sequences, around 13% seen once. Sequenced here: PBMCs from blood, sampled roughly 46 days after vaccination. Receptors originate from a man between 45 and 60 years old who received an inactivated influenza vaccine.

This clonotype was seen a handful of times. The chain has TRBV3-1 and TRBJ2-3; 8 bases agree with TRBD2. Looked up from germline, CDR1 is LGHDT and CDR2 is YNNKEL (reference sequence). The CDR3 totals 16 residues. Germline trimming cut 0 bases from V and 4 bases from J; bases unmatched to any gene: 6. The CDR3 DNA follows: TGTGCCAGCAGCCAAGATCTAAGCGGGGGTTCAGATACGCAGTATTTT. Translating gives CASSQDLSGGSDTQYF.

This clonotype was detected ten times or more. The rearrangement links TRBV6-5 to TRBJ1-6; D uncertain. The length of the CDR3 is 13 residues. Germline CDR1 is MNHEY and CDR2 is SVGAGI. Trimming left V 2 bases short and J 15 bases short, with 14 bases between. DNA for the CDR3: TGTGCCAGCAGTTACAGACCTACCCGGGACCTCCACTTT. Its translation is CASSYRPTRDLHF.

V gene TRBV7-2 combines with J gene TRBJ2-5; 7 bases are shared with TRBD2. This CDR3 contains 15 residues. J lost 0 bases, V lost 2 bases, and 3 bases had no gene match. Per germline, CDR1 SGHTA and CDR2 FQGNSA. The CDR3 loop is CASSLLAAYQETQYF. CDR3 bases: TGTGCCAGCAGCTTACTAGCGGCGTACCAAGAGACCCAGTACTTC.

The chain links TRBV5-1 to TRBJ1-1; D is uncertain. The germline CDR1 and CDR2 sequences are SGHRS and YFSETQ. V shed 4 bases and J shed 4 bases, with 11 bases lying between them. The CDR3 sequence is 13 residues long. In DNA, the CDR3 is TGCGCCAGCAGCAAAGGACTTTTCACTGAAGCTTTCTTT. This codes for CASSKGLFTEAFF.

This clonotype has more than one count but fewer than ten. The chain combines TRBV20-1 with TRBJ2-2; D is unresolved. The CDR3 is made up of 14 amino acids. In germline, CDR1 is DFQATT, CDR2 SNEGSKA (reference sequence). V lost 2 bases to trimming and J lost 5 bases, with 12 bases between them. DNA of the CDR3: TGCAGTGCTAGACCCGGATATGGGACCGGGGAGCTGTTTTTT. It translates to CSARPGYGTGELFF.

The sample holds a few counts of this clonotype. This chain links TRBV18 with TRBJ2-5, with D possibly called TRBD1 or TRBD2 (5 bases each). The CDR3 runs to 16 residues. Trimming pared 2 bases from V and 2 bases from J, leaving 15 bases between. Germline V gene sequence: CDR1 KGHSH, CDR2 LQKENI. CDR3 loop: CASSPRGDPLQETQYF. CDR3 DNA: TGTGCCAGCTCACCAAGAGGGGACCCACTTCAAGAGACCCAGTACTTC.

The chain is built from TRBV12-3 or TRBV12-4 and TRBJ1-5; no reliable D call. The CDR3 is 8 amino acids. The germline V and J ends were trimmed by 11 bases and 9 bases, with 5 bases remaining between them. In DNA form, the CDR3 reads TGTGCCGTGGGGCCCCAGCATTTT. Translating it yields CAVGPQHF.

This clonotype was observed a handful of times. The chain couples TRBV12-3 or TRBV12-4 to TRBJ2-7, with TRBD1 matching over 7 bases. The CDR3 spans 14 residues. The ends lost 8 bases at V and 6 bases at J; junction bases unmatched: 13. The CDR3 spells CASCTTGQRGEQYF. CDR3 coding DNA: TGTGCCAGCTGTACAACGGGACAGAGAGGCGAGCAGTACTTC.

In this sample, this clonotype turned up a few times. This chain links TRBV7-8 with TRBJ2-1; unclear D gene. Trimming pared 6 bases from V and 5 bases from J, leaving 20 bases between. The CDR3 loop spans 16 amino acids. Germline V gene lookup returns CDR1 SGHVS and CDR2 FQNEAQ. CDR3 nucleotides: TGTGCCAGCAGTTATGACACTCTCAGGCGAAACAATGAGCAGTTCTTC. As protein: CASSYDTLRRNNEQFF.

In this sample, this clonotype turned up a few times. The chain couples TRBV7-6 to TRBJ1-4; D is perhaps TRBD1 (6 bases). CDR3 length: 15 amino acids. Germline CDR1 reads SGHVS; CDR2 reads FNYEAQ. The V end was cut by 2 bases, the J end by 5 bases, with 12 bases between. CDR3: CASSLKWTANEKLFF. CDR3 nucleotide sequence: TGTGCCAGCAGCTTAAAATGGACAGCCAATGAAAAACTGTTTTTT.

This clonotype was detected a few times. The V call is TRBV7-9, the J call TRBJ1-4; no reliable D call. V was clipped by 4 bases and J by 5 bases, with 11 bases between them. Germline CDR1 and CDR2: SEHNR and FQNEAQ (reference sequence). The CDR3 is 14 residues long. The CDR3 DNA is TGTGCCAGCAGCTCCCGGACCGGGAATGAAAAACTGTTTTTT. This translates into CASSSRTGNEKLFF.

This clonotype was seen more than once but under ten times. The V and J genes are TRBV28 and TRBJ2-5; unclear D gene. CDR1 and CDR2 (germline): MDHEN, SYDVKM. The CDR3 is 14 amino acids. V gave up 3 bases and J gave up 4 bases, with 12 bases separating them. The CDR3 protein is CASSLIAIVETQYF. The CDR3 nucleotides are TGTGCCAGCAGTTTGATCGCAATTGTAGAGACCCAGTACTTC. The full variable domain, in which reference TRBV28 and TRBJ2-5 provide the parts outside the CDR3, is DVKVTQSSRYLVKRTGEKVFLECVQDMDHENMFWYRQDPGLGLRLIYFSYDVKMKEKGDIPEGYSVSREKKERFSLILESASTNQTSMYLCASSLIAIVETQYFGPGTRLLVL.

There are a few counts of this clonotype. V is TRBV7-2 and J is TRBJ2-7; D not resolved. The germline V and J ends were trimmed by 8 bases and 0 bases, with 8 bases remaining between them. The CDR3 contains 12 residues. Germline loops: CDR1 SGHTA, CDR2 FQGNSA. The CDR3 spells CASGKSSYEQYF. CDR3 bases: TGTGCCAGCGGAAAGAGCTCCTACGAGCAGTACTTC.

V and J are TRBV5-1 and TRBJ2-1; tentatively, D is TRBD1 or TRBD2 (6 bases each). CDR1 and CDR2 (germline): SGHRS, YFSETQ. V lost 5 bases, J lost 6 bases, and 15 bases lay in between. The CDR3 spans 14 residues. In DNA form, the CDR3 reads TGCGCCAGCAGGGCCGGGGGCATGGTCAATGAGCAGTTCTTC. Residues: CASRAGGMVNEQFF.

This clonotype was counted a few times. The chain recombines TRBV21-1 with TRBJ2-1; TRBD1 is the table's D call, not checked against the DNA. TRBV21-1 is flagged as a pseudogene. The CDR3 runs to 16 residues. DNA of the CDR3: TGTGCCAGCAGCAAATTTAGGTGTCCAACATATTATGAGCAGTTCTTC. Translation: CASSKFRCPTYYEQFF.

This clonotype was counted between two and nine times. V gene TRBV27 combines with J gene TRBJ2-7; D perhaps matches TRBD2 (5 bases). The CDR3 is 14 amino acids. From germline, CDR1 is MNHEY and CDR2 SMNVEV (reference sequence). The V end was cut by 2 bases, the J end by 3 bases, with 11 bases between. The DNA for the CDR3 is TGTGCCAGCAGTTTAGCTTTCGGGGTCTACGAGCAGTACTTC. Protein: CASSLAFGVYEQYF.

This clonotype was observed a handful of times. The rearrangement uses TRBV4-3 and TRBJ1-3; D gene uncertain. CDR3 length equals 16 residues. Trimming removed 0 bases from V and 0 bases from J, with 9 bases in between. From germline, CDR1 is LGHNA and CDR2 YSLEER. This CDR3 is CASSQEGRHSGNTIYF. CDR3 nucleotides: TGCGCCAGCAGCCAAGAGGGCAGGCACTCTGGAAACACCATATATTTT.

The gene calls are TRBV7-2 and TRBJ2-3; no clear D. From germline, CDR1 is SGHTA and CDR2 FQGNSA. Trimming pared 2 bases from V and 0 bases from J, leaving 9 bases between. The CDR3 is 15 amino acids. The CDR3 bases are TGTGCCAGCAGCTTAATGCTACCTAGCACAGATACGCAGTATTTT. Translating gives CASSLMLPSTDTQYF.

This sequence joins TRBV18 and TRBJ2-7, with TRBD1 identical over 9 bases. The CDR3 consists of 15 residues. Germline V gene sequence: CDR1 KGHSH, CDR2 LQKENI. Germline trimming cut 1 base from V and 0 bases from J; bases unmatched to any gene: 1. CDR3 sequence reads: CASSPRDRASYEQYF. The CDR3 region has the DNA TGTGCCAGCTCACCACGGGACAGGGCCTCCTACGAGCAGTACTTC.

The CDR3 sequence is CASSRLRPGQMNTEAFF. The DNA of the CDR3 is TGTGCCAGCAGTAGACTCCGACCGGGACAGATGAACACTGAAGCTTTCTTT. This chain links TRBV6-2 or TRBV6-3 with TRBJ1-1; 7 nucleotides align to TRBD1. The CDR3 runs to 17 residues. V was clipped by 5 bases and J by 0 bases; unmatched bases: 12. Germline V CDR1 and CDR2: MNHEY, SVGEGT.

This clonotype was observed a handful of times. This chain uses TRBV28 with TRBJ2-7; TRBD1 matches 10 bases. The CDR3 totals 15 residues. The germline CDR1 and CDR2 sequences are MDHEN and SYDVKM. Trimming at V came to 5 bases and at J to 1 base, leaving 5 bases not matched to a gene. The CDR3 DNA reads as TGTGCCAGCAGTACCCGGACAGGGGGATCCTACGAGCAGTACTTC. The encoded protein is CASSTRTGGSYEQYF.

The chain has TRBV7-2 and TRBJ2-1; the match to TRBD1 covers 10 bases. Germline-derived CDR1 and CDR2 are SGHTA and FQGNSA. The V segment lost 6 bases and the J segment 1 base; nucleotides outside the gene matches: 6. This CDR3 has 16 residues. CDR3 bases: TGTGCCAGCAGGCATACGGGACAGGGGTCCTACAATGAGCAGTTCTTC. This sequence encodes CASRHTGQGSYNEQFF.

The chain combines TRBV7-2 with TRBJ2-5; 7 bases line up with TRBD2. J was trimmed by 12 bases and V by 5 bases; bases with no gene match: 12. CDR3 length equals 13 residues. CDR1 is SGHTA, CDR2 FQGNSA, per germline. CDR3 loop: CASSPSRGSGEYF. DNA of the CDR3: TGTGCCAGCAGCCCTTCTCGGGGGAGCGGGGAGTACTTC.

CDR3 coding DNA: TGCAGTGCTAGAGAAGGAGGCGGGGTTCGCCTCAATGAGCAGTTCTTC. It translates to CSAREGGGVRLNEQFF. The chain uses TRBV20-1 and TRBJ2-1, with D possibly matching TRBD2 (6 bases). Between the trimmed V and J ends, which lost 0 bases and 6 bases, there was a span of 18 bases. The germline V gene has CDR1 DFQATT and CDR2 SNEGSKA (reference sequence). The CDR3 has 16 residues.

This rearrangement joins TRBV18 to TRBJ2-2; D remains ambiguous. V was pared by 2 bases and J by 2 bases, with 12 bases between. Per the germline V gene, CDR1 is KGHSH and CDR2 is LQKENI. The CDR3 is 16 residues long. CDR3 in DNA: TGTGCCAGCTCACCATCTCTCCGGCAAAACACCGGGGAGCTGTTTTTT. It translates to CASSPSLRQNTGELFF.

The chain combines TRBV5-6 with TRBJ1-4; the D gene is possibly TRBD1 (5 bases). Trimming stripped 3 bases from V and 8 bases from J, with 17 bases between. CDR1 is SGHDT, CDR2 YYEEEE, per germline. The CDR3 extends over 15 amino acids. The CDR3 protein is CASSYGTAASEKLFF. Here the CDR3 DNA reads TGTGCCAGCAGCTACGGGACTGCCGCCTCGGAAAAACTGTTTTTT.

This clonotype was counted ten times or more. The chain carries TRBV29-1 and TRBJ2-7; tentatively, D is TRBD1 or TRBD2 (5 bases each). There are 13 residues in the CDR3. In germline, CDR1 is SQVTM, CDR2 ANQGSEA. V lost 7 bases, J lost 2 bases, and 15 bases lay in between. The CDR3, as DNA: TGCAGCGCGCTCCGGGACGGGACCTACGAGCAGTACTTC. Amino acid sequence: CSALRDGTYEQYF.

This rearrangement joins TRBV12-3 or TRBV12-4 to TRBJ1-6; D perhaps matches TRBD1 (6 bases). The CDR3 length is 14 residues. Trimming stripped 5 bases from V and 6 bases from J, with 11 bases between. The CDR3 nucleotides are TGTGCCAGCAGTGAAAGACAGGCTAATTCACCCCTCCACTTT. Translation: CASSERQANSPLHF.

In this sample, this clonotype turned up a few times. The CDR3 loop is CASRRPGQTYEQYF. The CDR3 DNA is TGCGCCAGCAGACGACCGGGACAGACCTACGAGCAGTACTTC. V gene TRBV10-2 combines with J gene TRBJ2-7; TRBD1 agrees at 7 bases. CDR3 length: 14 residues. Germline loops: CDR1 WSHSY, CDR2 SAAADI. V trimming: 6 bases; J trimming: 2 bases; junction bases outside the gene matches: 7.

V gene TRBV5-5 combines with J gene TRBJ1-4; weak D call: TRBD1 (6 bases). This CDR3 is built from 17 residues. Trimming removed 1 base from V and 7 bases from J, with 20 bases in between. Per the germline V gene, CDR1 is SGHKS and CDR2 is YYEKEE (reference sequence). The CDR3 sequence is CASSLMRGLGKAEKLFF. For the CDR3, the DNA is TGTGCCAGCAGCTTGATGCGGGGGCTGGGAAAAGCTGAAAAACTGTTTTTT.

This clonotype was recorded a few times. The DNA for the CDR3 is TGTGCCAGCAGTTTTAACAGGGGGCGAGGAGAGACCCAGTACTTC. This translates into CASSFNRGRGETQYF. This chain joins TRBV12-3 or TRBV12-4 and TRBJ2-5; 9 positions agree with TRBD1. CDR3 size: 15 residues. Trimming took 3 bases from V and 4 from J; bases not matched to a gene: 6.